One T cell receptor (beta chain) is described in this entry. Its matching antigen is unknown. Molecules of cDNA were individually given unique molecular identifiers that were attached to them. MiXCR, applied by TCRdb to the 5' RACE reads, yields one record per CDR3 protein. This sample has roughly 93,000 distinct CDR3 sequences, with about 14% found just once. The data were taken from a study of early T cells in non-severe SARS-CoV-2 infection. As for the study in general: Unsorted whole-blood RNA was sequenced in bulk, leaving chains unpaired.

Study observations and caveats: VDJdb-based matching was biased toward anti-spike CD8 responses and missed private and CD4 specificities.

Trimming removed 5 bases at V and 11 bases at J, with 18 bases between. CDR3 length equals 14 residues. Germline V gives CDR1 PRHDT, CDR2 FYEKMQ (reference sequence). This chain connects TRBV13 to TRBJ1-4; D is possibly TRBD1 (6 bases). Input material: whole blood. This TCR came from an adult who was a healthcare worker with PCR-confirmed SARS-CoV-2 infection or an uninfected control (not recorded which). The CDR3, as DNA: TGTGCCAGCAGCCCAAAGGGGGTTCCGGGGAAACTGTTTTTT. Residues: CASSPKGVPGKLFF. Full variable domain (remainder filled in from reference TRBV13 and TRBJ1-4): AAGVIQSPRHLIKEKRETATLKCYPIPRHDTVYWYQQGPGQDPQFLISFYEKMQSDKGSIPDRFSAQQFSDYHSELNMSSLELGDSALYFCASSPKGVPGKLFFGSGTQLSVL.